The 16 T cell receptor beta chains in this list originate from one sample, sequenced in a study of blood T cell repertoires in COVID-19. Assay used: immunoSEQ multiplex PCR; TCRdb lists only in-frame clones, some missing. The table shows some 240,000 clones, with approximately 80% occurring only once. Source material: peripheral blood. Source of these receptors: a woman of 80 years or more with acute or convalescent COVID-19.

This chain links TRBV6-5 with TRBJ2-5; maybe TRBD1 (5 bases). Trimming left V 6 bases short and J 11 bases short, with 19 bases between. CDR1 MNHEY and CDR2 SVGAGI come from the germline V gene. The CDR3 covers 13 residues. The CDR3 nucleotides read TGTGCCAGCAGCTTCTCCCCGGACACCATGCAGTACTTC. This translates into CASSFSPDTMQYF.

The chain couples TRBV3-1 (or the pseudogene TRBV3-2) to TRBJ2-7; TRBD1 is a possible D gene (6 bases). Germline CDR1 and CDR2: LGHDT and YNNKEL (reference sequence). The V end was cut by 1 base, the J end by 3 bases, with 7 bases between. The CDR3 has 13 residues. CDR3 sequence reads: CASSQVQGYEQYF. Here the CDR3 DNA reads TGTGCCAGCAGCCAAGTACAGGGCTACGAGCAGTACTTC.

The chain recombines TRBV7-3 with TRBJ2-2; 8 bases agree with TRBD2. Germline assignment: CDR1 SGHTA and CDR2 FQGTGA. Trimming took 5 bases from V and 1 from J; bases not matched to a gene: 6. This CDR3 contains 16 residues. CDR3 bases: TGTGCCAGCAGCGCCCAGAGCGGGGGGAACACCGGGGAGCTGTTTTTT. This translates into CASSAQSGGNTGELFF.

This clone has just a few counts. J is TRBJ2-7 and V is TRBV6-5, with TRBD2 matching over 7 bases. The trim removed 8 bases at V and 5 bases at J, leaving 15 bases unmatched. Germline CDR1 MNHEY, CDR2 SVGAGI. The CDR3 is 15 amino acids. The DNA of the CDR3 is TGTGCCAGCCCCCCCAGGAGCGGGGCAATAAACGAGCAGTACTTC. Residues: CASPPRSGAINEQYF.

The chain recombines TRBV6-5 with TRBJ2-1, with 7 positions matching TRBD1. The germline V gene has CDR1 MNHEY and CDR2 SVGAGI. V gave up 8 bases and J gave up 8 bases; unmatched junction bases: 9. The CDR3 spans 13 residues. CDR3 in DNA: TGTGCCAGCTCCCGAGGGGGCAGGGATGAGCAGTTCTTC. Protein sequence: CASSRGGRDEQFF.

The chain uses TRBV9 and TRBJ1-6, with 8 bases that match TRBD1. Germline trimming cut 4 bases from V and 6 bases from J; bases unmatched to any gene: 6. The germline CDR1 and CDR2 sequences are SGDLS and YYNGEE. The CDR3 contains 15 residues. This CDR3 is CASSSRDRTNSPLHF. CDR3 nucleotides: TGTGCCAGCAGCAGTAGGGACAGGACTAATTCACCCCTCCACTTT.

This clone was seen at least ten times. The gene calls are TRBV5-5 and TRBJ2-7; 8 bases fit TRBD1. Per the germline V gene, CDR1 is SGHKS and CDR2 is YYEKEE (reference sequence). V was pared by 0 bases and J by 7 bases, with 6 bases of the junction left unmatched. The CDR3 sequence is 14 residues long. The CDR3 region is CASSLGQGAREQYF. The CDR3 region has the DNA TGTGCCAGCAGCTTGGGTCAGGGGGCGCGTGAGCAGTACTTC.

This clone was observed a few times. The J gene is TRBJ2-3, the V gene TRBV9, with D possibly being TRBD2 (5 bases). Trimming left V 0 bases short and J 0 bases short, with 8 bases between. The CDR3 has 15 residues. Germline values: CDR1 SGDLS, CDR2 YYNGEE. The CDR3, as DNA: TGTGCCAGCAGCGTAGAAAGCGGCAGCACAGATACGCAGTATTTT. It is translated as CASSVESGSTDTQYF.

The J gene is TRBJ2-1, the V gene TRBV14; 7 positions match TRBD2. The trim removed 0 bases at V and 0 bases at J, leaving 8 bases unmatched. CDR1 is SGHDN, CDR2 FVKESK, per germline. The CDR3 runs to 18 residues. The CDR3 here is CASSQETGGFLSYNEQFF. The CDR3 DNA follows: TGTGCCAGCAGCCAAGAGACGGGGGGTTTTCTCTCCTACAATGAGCAGTTCTTC.

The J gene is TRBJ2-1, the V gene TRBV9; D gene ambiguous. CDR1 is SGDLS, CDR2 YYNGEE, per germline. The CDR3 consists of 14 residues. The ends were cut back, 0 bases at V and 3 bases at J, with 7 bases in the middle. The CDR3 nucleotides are TGTGCCAGCAGCGTAGGCAGCGACTACAATGAGCAGTTCTTC. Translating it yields CASSVGSDYNEQFF.

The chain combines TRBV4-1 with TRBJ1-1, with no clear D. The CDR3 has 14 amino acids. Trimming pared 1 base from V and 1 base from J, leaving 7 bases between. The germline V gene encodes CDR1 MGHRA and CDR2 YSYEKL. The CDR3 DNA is TGCGCCAGCAGCCAAGGACACCAGAACACTGAAGCTTTCTTT. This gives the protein CASSQGHQNTEAFF.

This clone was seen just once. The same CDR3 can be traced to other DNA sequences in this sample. The CDR3 sequence: CASSKGQGSYEQYF. In nucleotides, the CDR3 is TGTGCCAGCAGCAAGGGACAGGGAAGCTACGAGCAGTACTTC. The chain carries TRBV6-5 and TRBJ2-7; 9 bases align to TRBD1. Losses at the gene ends were 6 bases for V and 3 bases for J; bases not matched to a gene: 6. CDR3 length: 14 amino acids. CDR1 MNHEY and CDR2 SVGAGI come from the germline V gene.

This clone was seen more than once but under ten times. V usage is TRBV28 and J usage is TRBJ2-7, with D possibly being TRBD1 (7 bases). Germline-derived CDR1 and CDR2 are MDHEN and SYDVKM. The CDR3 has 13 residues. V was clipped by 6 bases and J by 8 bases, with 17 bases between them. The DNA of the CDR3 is TGTGCCAGCAGACCTGCGGGACAGCCGAAGCAGTACTTC. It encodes CASRPAGQPKQYF.

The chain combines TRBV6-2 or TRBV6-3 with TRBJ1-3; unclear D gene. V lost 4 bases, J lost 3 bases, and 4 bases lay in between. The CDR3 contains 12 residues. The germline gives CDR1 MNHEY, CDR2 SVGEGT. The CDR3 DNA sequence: TGTGCCAGCAGTTTAAATGGAAACACCATATATTTT. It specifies CASSLNGNTIYF.

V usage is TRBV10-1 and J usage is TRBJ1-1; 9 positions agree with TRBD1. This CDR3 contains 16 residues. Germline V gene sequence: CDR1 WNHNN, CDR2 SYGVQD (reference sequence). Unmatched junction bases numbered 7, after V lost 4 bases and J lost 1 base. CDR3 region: CASSANVDRGNTEAFF. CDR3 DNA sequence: TGCGCCAGCAGTGCGAACGTGGACAGGGGGAACACTGAAGCTTTCTTT.

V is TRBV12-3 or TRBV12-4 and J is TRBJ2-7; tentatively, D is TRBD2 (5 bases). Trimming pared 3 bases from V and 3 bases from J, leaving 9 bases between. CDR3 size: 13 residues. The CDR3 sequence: CASSFGGYYEQYF. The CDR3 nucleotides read TGTGCCAGCAGTTTCGGCGGGTACTACGAGCAGTACTTC.